The next 2 T cell receptor beta chains were all read from a single sample in a study of T cell responses to AZD1222 COVID-19 vaccine. Profiled with immunoSEQ multiplex PCR; TCRdb holds only in-frame clones, not every one. The table has around 130,000 clones, approximately 88% seen once. Sequencing used peripheral blood, obtained on day 0 of AZD1222 vaccination. The origin of the receptors is an adult in good health.

The rearrangement links TRBV5-1 to TRBJ1-1; perhaps TRBD1 as D (6 bases). CDR3 length: 15 amino acids. Germline loops: CDR1 SGHRS, CDR2 YFSETQ. V dropped 1 base and J dropped 0 bases, with 10 bases sitting between them. CDR3 region: CASSLWGGLNTEAFF. The CDR3 DNA is TGCGCCAGCAGCTTGTGGGGGGGCTTGAACACTGAAGCTTTCTTT. Filled out from reference TRBV5-1 and TRBJ1-1, the complete variable domain reads KAGVTQTPRYLIKTRGQQVTLSCSPISGHRSVSWYQQTPGQGLQFLFEYFSETQRNKGNFPGRFSGRQFSNSRSEMNVSTLELGDSALYLCASSLWGGLNTEAFFGQGTRLTVV.

The J gene is TRBJ2-7, the V gene TRBV7-2; D gene ambiguous. The length of the CDR3 is 13 residues. Trimming took off 5 bases at V and 5 bases at J, with 13 bases between the two ends. CDR1 is SGHTA, CDR2 FQGNSA, per germline. The CDR3 sequence: CASSTRTLDEQYF. DNA of the CDR3: TGTGCCAGCAGCACGAGAACATTGGACGAGCAGTACTTC.